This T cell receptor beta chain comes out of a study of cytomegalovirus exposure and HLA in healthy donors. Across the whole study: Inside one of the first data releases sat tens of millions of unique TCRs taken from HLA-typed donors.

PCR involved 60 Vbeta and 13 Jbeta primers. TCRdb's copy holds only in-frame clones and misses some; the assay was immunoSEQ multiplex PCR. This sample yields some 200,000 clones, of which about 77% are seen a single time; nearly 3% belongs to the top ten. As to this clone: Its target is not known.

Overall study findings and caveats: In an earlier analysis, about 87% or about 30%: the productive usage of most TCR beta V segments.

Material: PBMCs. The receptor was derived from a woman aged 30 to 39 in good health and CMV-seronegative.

The CDR3 loop reads CASSIRGLGGEQYF. For the CDR3, the DNA is TGTGCCAGTAGTATAAGGGGGCTCGGGGGCGAGCAGTACTTC. V usage is TRBV19 and J usage is TRBJ2-7, with D possibly matching TRBD1 (7 bases). From germline, CDR1 is LNHDA and CDR2 SQIVND (reference sequence). Trimming took 2 bases from V and 6 from J, leaving 14 bases between them. The CDR3 totals 14 residues. Full variable domain (remainder filled in from reference TRBV19 and TRBJ2-7): DGGITQSPKYLFRKEGQNVTLSCEQNLNHDAMYWYRQDPGQGLRLIYYSQIVNDFQKGDIAEGYSVSREKKESFPLTVTSAQKNPTAFYLCASSIRGLGGEQYFGPGTRLTVT.